A single sample gave rise to the 28 T cell receptor beta chains below, sequenced in a study of T cells in Graves' hyperthyroidism and ophthalmopathy. It was RNA transcripts that yielded the amplified TCR beta CDR3 regions. Primed by the HTBI set, a first-round RT-PCR was run on the TCR CDR3. A single record per CDR3 protein comes from TCRdb applying MiXCR to the multiplex PCR reads. The sample lists about 840,000 distinct CDR3 sequences; 38% were seen once. Input material: blood. All receptors come from a man younger than 35 with Graves' hyperthyroidism.

The DNA of the CDR3 is TGTGCCACCAGTGGCCTGGGGAGCGGGAGGGGGGAGACCCAGTACTTC. Translated, it gives CATSGLGSGRGETQYF. The chain links TRBV24-1 to TRBJ2-5; TRBD2 matches 10 bases. The CDR3 sequence is 16 residues long. Trimming took 5 bases from V and 5 from J; bases not matched to a gene: 10. Germline V CDR1 and CDR2: KGHDR, SFDVKD.

The rearrangement uses TRBV5-1 and TRBJ1-4; TRBD1 might be the D (5 bases). Germline assignment: CDR1 SGHRS and CDR2 YFSETQ. The CDR3 runs to 14 residues. V lost 5 bases, J lost 3 bases, and 11 bases lay in between. Here the CDR3 DNA reads TGCGCCAGCAGTGGGCAGGGCCCTAATGAAAAACTGTTTTTT. Translated, it gives CASSGQGPNEKLFF.

The rearrangement links TRBV5-1 to TRBJ2-5, with a tentative D call TRBD2 (6 bases). This CDR3 is 14 amino acids long. Germline V gene data show CDR1 as SGHRS and CDR2 as YFSETQ. The ends were cut back, 4 bases at V and 1 base at J, with 11 bases in the middle. The CDR3 spells CASSPDYFQETQYF. The CDR3 coding sequence is TGCGCCAGCAGCCCGGACTACTTCCAAGAGACCCAGTACTTC. Variable domain in full (rest from reference TRBV5-1 and TRBJ2-5): KAGVTQTPRYLIKTRGQQVTLSCSPISGHRSVSWYQQTPGQGLQFLFEYFSETQRNKGNFPGRFSGRQFSNSRSEMNVSTLELGDSALYLCASSPDYFQETQYFGPGTRLLVL.

This clonotype came up many times. The chain uses TRBV15 and TRBJ2-7; possibly TRBD1 for D (6 bases). Germline V gene lookup returns CDR1 LNHNV and CDR2 YYDKDF (reference sequence). The V gene lost 4 bases and the J gene lost 2 bases, with 12 bases spanning the gap. This CDR3 has 14 amino acids. This CDR3 is CATSMAAGAYEQYF. As DNA, the CDR3 is TGTGCCACCAGCATGGCGGCAGGGGCCTACGAGCAGTACTTC.

This clonotype was picked up many times. The chain links TRBV7-2 to TRBJ2-7, with 9 bases fitting TRBD2. Germline V gene sequence: CDR1 SGHTA, CDR2 FQGNSA. V was clipped by 2 bases and J by 5 bases; unmatched bases: 1. The CDR3 covers 13 residues. CDR3 coding DNA: TGTGCCAGCAGCTTACAGCGGGAGGACGAGCAGTACTTC. Translated: CASSLQREDEQYF.

This clonotype was seen many times. The V and J genes are TRBV6-5 and TRBJ2-5; D unresolved. V was pared by 6 bases and J by 6 bases, with 8 bases between. Per germline, CDR1 MNHEY and CDR2 SVGAGI. The CDR3 loop spans 11 amino acids. The CDR3 here is CASSPLQTQYF. The CDR3 DNA follows: TGTGCCAGCAGCCCCCTCCAGACCCAGTACTTC.

On this clonotype itself: This may be a read error, as it is one base from a much larger clone. This chain links TRBV10-3 with TRBJ2-5; 7 positions agree with TRBD2. The V gene's germline CDR1 is ENHRY and CDR2 SYGVKD. The CDR3 is 13 residues long. The CDR3 DNA follows: TGTGCCATCACGAGCGGGACCCAAGAGCCCCAGTACTTC. This translates into CAITSGTQEPQYF.

The rearrangement links TRBV19 to TRBJ2-7, with D hard to call. The V gene's germline CDR1 is LNHDA and CDR2 SQIVND (reference sequence). CDR3 size: 13 residues. V gave up 0 bases and J gave up 3 bases, with 6 bases separating them. This chain's CDR3 is CASSIDTGYEQYF. In DNA form, the CDR3 reads TGTGCCAGTAGTATAGATACGGGCTACGAGCAGTACTTC.

This sequence joins TRBV29-1 and TRBJ1-6; D not certain. V lost 4 bases and J 7 bases, leaving 8 bases between the germline ends. Germline loops: CDR1 SQVTM, CDR2 ANQGSEA. The length of the CDR3 is 12 residues. CDR3 sequence reads: CSVGVGNSPLHF. The CDR3 DNA reads TGCAGCGTTGGGGTGGGCAATTCACCCCTCCACTTT. Full variable domain (remainder filled in from reference TRBV29-1 and TRBJ1-6): SAVISQKPSRDICQRGTSLTIQCQVDSQVTMMFWYRQQPGQSLTLIATANQGSEATYESGFVIDKFPISRPNLTFSTLTVSNMSPEDSSIYLCSVGVGNSPLHFGNGTRLTVT.

In this sample, this clonotype turned up a few times. The missing conserved phenylalanine or tryptophan at the end of this CDR3 makes a read error likely. The chain couples TRBV10-3 to TRBJ1-6; a possible D gene is TRBD1 (6 bases). This CDR3 is built from 14 residues. V lost 2 bases, J lost 10 bases, and 12 bases lay in between. CDR1 and CDR2 (germline): ENHRY, SYGVKD. CDR3 nucleotides: TGTGCCATCAGTGAGATGGGGGGGCGGTCACCCCTCCACTCT. Translation gives CAISEMGGRSPLHS.

There are many counts of this clonotype. The chain combines TRBV20-1 with TRBJ2-7; D may match TRBD1 or TRBD2 (5 bases each). The V end lost 6 bases, the J end lost 2 bases, and 14 bases lay between the germline ends. Germline V lookup: CDR1 DFQATT, CDR2 SNEGSKA (reference sequence). This CDR3 has 13 residues. The DNA of the CDR3 is TGCAGTGCCCAGGGCACCGGGGCCTACGAGCAGTACTTC. It is translated as CSAQGTGAYEQYF.

About this clonotype: This may stem from a read error, because a much larger clone lies one nucleotide away. The V and J genes are TRBV5-1 and TRBJ2-6, with D unclear. Germline assignment: CDR1 SGHRS and CDR2 YFSETQ. The CDR3 spans 14 residues. CDR3 in DNA: TGCGCCAGCAGTTGGAGCTCTAGGGCCAACGTCCTGACTTTC. Its protein product is CASSWSSRANVLTF.

This clonotype turned up a few times. V gene TRBV19 combines with J gene TRBJ2-2; 11 bases are shared with TRBD1. CDR1 is LNHDA and CDR2 is SQIVND in the germline V gene (reference sequence). This CDR3 comprises 15 residues. Trimming removed 5 bases from V and 7 bases from J; junction bases left unmatched: 6. This chain's CDR3 is CASSLPGQGVGELFF. CDR3 sequence (DNA): TGTGCCAGTAGTCTGCCGGGACAGGGGGTCGGGGAGCTGTTTTTT.

The V call is TRBV7-2, the J call TRBJ2-7, with TRBD2 identical over 9 bases. V dropped 5 bases and J dropped 4; count of bases not matched to a gene: 9. Germline V gives CDR1 SGHTA, CDR2 FQGNSA. This CDR3 has 15 residues. The CDR3 nucleotides are TGTGCCAGCAGCCAGAGCGGGAGGACCCTTTACGAGCAGTACTTC. Amino acid sequence: CASSQSGRTLYEQYF.

This clonotype appeared a few times. This chain connects TRBV7-6 to TRBJ2-7; 9 bases align to TRBD2. The germline CDR1 and CDR2 sequences are SGHVS and FNYEAQ. The CDR3 length is 15 residues. Trimming took 2 bases from V and 2 from J; bases not matched to a gene: 4. The CDR3 loop reads CASSLLAGLTYEQYF. The CDR3 DNA sequence: TGTGCCAGCAGCTTACTAGCGGGGCTTACCTACGAGCAGTACTTC.

This rearrangement joins TRBV5-6 to TRBJ2-5; D ambiguous. This CDR3 is built from 14 residues. Germline lookup yields CDR1 SGHDT and CDR2 YYEEEE. Trimming stripped 0 bases from V and 5 bases from J, with 11 bases between. The CDR3 nucleotides read TGTGCCAGCAGCTTGGCCCCAACAGCGGAGACCCAGTACTTC. Protein sequence: CASSLAPTAETQYF.

CDR3 DNA sequence: TGCGCCAGCAGCCAAGTGTTGGGGATTACCGAGCAGTACTTC. Translation gives CASSQVLGITEQYF. V gene TRBV4-1 combines with J gene TRBJ2-7; D unclear. CDR3 size: 14 residues. Deletions cut 1 base from V and 6 bases from J, with 13 bases between. In germline, CDR1 is MGHRA, CDR2 YSYEKL.

This sequence joins TRBV7-9 and TRBJ2-7; 9 positions agree with TRBD1. CDR1 is SEHNR and CDR2 is FQNEAQ in the germline V gene (reference sequence). The CDR3 sequence is 16 residues long. J was trimmed by 6 bases and V by 5 bases; bases with no gene match: 14. The CDR3: CASSHSWDRADSEQYF. CDR3 DNA: TGTGCCAGCAGCCATAGTTGGGACAGGGCTGATTCCGAGCAGTACTTC.

There are a few counts of this clonotype. CDR3 in amino acids: CASSITRGSPLHF. The DNA of the CDR3 is TGTGCCAGCAGTATTACCAGGGGTTCACCCCTCCACTTT. The rearrangement uses TRBV2 and TRBJ1-6, with D tentatively TRBD1 (6 bases). The germline gives CDR1 SNHLY, CDR2 FYNNEI. This CDR3 comprises 13 residues. V was shortened by 5 bases and J by 9 bases, with 11 bases between the two germline ends.

This clonotype was seen a handful of times. The J gene is TRBJ2-7, the V gene TRBV11-2, with TRBD1 identical over 10 bases. V gave up 7 bases and J gave up 7 bases; unmatched junction bases: 13. The CDR3 contains 15 residues. CDR1 and CDR2 (germline): SGHAT, FQNNGV. The CDR3 is CASTQGTGAPREQYF. CDR3 bases: TGTGCCAGCACCCAAGGGACAGGGGCTCCGCGAGAGCAGTACTTC.

The chain carries TRBV7-2 and TRBJ2-5; TRBD1 or TRBD2 may be the D gene (5 bases each). CDR3 length: 14 amino acids. V was shortened by 4 bases and J by 1 base, with 10 bases between the two germline ends. CDR1 and CDR2 (germline): SGHTA, FQGNSA. For the CDR3, the DNA is TGTGCCAGCAGCTGGACACTAGTCCAAGAGACCCAGTACTTC. It codes for CASSWTLVQETQYF.

The chain combines TRBV12-3 or TRBV12-4 with TRBJ2-2, with 9 bases matching TRBD1. The CDR3 consists of 16 residues. V gave up 5 bases and J gave up 1 base; unmatched junction bases: 5. The CDR3, as DNA: TGTGCCAGCAGTCTCGGACAGGGGAGGAACACCGGGGAGCTGTTTTTT. Translating it yields CASSLGQGRNTGELFF.

The rearrangement uses TRBV2 and TRBJ2-2; TRBD2 matches at 7 bases. Losses at the gene ends were 5 bases for V and 4 bases for J; bases not matched to a gene: 7. The germline V gene has CDR1 SNHLY and CDR2 FYNNEI. The CDR3 covers 15 residues. CDR3 bases: TGTGCCAGCAGTCAGGGCGGGAGTGTCACCGGGGAGCTGTTTTTT. Translating it yields CASSQGGSVTGELFF.

This clonotype was seen only a few times. The chain has TRBV7-3 and TRBJ1-1; TRBD1 aligns across 7 bases. V shed 2 bases, J shed 1 base, and the junction held 4 bases outside the gene matches. Germline V gene sequence: CDR1 SGHTA, CDR2 FQGTGA. CDR3 length equals 15 residues. CDR3 residues: CASSLLGQTNTEAFF. DNA of the CDR3: TGTGCCAGCAGCTTACTGGGACAGACGAACACTGAAGCTTTCTTT.

The table lists this clonotype with many counts. The rearrangement joins TRBV2 to TRBJ1-1, with 8 bases that match TRBD1. Germline trimming cut 11 bases from V and 11 bases from J; bases unmatched to any gene: 10. The CDR3 has 11 residues. Germline V lookup: CDR1 SNHLY, CDR2 FYNNEI. Here the CDR3 reads CACPGQEGAFF. The CDR3 DNA follows: TGTGCCTGTCCGGGACAGGAGGGGGCTTTCTTT.

The chain uses TRBV29-1 and TRBJ1-2; D not resolved. This CDR3 is 11 amino acids long. V was cut by 3 bases and J by 7 bases, with 9 bases left in between. CDR1 SQVTM and CDR2 ANQGSEA come from the germline V gene. The CDR3 sequence: CSVDREGGYTF. The DNA for the CDR3 is TGCAGCGTTGATAGAGAGGGTGGCTACACCTTC.

The sample holds a few counts of this clonotype. The V and J genes are TRBV6-5 and TRBJ1-2; D might be TRBD1 (5 bases). This CDR3 is 14 amino acids long. CDR1 and CDR2 (germline): MNHEY, SVGAGI. The V end lost 5 bases, the J end lost 1 base, and 11 bases lay between the germline ends. The CDR3 region is CASSTWTLNYGYTF. CDR3 DNA sequence: TGTGCCAGCAGTACCTGGACACTTAACTATGGCTACACCTTC.

This clonotype was observed a handful of times. V gene TRBV14 combines with J gene TRBJ1-5, with no clear D. This CDR3 has 14 amino acids. Germline CDR1 is SGHDN and CDR2 is FVKESK. Deletions cut 2 bases from V and 2 bases from J, with 7 bases between. The CDR3 DNA follows: TGTGCCAGCAGCCAATTCGGGGGCAATCAGCCCCAGCATTTT. Encoded protein: CASSQFGGNQPQHF. Filled out from reference TRBV14 and TRBJ1-5, the complete variable domain reads EAGVTQFPSHSVIEKGQTVTLRCDPISGHDNLYWYRRVMGKEIKFLLHFVKESKQDESGMPNNRFLAERTGGTYSTLKVQPAELEDSGVYFCASSQFGGNQPQHFGDGTRLSIL.